A selection of T cell receptor beta chains follows, all from one sample in a study of T-cell memory formation after mild COVID-19. A single record per CDR3 protein comes from TCRdb applying MiXCR to the 5' RACE reads. The table records some 130,000 distinct CDR3 sequences, 17% of them present only once. The source material was PBMCs or a T cell subset sorted from them (not recorded which). The receptor set was obtained from a man younger than 35 who had mild COVID-19 (a few samples of this study predate the infection). Cell type and time point are not known. The CDR3 runs from the conserved cysteine through the conserved F or W. The D gene is left open where the match is weak. Not every row has a clone size; where given, it reads once, few, many or a size class.

V	size	D	length	J	DNA	CDR3
TRBV2	few	NA	14	TRBJ2-2	TGTGTCAGAGGGGGGGCCACGAACACCGGGGAGCTGTTTTTT	CVRGGATNTGELFF
TRBV12-3/TRBV12-4	NA	NA	14	TRBJ1-5	TGTGCCAGCAGTGAAGACAGCTTACGGCAGCCCCAGCATTTT	CASSEDSLRQPQHF
TRBV5-1	NA	NA	16	TRBJ2-5	TGCGCCAGCAGCACCGGGACTCCTCGGAGGAGCGAGACCCAGTACTTC	CASSTGTPRRSETQYF
TRBV4-2	NA	NA	14	TRBJ2-5	TGTGCCAGCAGCCAAAACACGGGAGAGGAGACCCAGTACTTC	CASSQNTGEETQYF
TRBV12-3/TRBV12-4	NA	NA	11	TRBJ2-1	TGTGCCAGCAAACTCAGAAATGAGCAGTTCTTC	CASKLRNEQFF
TRBV7-9	few	NA	14	TRBJ1-1	TGTGCCAGCAGCCCATCCGGGCGGAACACTGAAGCTTTCTTT	CASSPSGRNTEAFF
TRBV3-1	few	NA	17	TRBJ2-3	TGTGCCAGCAGCCATTGGGGTAGCGAGGCTAGCACAGATACGCAGTATTTT	CASSHWGSEASTDTQYF
TRBV12-3/TRBV12-4	few	TRBD1	13	TRBJ2-5	TGTGCCAGCAGAAGACAGGGGGGAGAGACCCAGTACTTC	CASRRQGGETQYF
TRBV28	few	TRBD2	13	TRBJ2-3	TGTGCCAGCAGTCCCGAGCTAGCGGGGGGGCAGTATTTT	CASSPELAGGQYF
TRBV5-4	NA	NA	13	TRBJ2-7	TGTGCCAGCAGCTTTAGCAGGGACTACGAGCAGTACTTC	CASSFSRDYEQYF
TRBV10-3	few	TRBD2	15	TRBJ2-1	TGTGCCATCAGTGACTCTAGCGGGGGGGCACACGAGCAGTTCTTC	CAISDSSGGAHEQFF
TRBV5-1	NA	TRBD2	15	TRBJ2-1	TGCGCCAGCAGCTCGAACCTTGGCGGGGGAGGTGAGCAGTTCTTC	CASSSNLGGGGEQFF
TRBV3-1	few	NA	15	TRBJ1-5	TGTGCCAGCAGCCAAGGCCTCGAAAGCAATCAGCCCCAGCATTTT	CASSQGLESNQPQHF
TRBV20-1	many	NA	11	TRBJ2-1	TGCAGTGCTCTCAGCGTCGATGAGCAGTTCTTC	CSALSVDEQFF
TRBV24-1	NA	NA	12	TRBJ2-5	TGTGCCACCAGTGATGCTCCAGAGACCCAGTACTTC	CATSDAPETQYF
TRBV4-2	few	NA	14	TRBJ2-1	TGTGCCAGCAGCCAAGATGGTCGTGACAATGAGCAGTTCTTC	CASSQDGRDNEQFF
TRBV18	NA	NA	15	TRBJ1-1	TGTGCCAGCTCACCACCGTGGGGGGCGATCGCTGAAGCTTTCTTT	CASSPPWGAIAEAFF
TRBV13	NA	NA	14	TRBJ1-1	TGTGCCAGCAGATTCTCCGGGGCGGGGACTGAAGCTTTCTTT	CASRFSGAGTEAFF
TRBV7-3	few	TRBD2	13	TRBJ2-7	TGTGCCAGCAGCTCAGGGACTAGCGGGACCCACCACTTC	CASSSGTSGTHHF
TRBV7-2	NA	NA	14	TRBJ2-7	TGTGCCAGCAGCTTAGGTCCAGAGATTTACGAGCAGTACTTC	CASSLGPEIYEQYF